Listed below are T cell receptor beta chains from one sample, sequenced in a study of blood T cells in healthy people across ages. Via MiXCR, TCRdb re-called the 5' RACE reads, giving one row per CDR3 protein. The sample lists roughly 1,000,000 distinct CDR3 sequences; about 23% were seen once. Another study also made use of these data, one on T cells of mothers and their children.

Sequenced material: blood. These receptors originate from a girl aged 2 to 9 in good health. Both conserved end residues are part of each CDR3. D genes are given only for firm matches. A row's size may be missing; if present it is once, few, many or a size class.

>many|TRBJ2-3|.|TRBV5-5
TGTGCCAGCAGCCTTAGCGGACTCACAGATACGCAGTATTTT
CASSLSGLTDTQYF
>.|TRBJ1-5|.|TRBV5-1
TGCGCCAGCAGGACACACAGCAGGGAGGATTATCAGCCCCAGCATTTT
CASRTHSREDYQPQHF
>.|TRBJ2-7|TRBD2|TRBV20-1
TGCAGTGGGACTAGCGGGAGTGTGGACGAGCGGTACTTC
CSGTSGSVDERYF
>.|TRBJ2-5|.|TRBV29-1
TGCAGCGTTATCATACGGGGGAAAGAGACCCAGTACTTC
CSVIIRGKETQYF
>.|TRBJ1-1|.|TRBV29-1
TGCAGCGCTTCAGGGAATAGGAACACTGAAGCTTTCTTT
CSASGNRNTEAFF
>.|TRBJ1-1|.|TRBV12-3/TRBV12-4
TGTGCCAGCCAGCAGTACGGCAGGGGTGAATCTGAAGCTTTCTTT
CASQQYGRGESEAFF
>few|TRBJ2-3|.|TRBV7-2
TGTGCCAGCAGCTCCACTAGTGGGGACACAGATACGCAGTATTTT
CASSSTSGDTDTQYF
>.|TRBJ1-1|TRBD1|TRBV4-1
TGCGCCAGCAGCCTAGGTCCCCAGGGGGCCTTGAACACTGAAGCTTTCTTT
CASSLGPQGALNTEAFF
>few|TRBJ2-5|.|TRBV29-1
TGCAGCGTCGGGATTCTCGGCGAGACCCAGTACTTC
CSVGILGETQYF
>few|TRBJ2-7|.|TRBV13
TGTGCCAGCAGCTTAGGTATCCCAAGGGAGCAGTACTTC
CASSLGIPREQYF
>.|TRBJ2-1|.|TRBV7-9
TGTGCCAGCAGCTTGCGGGTAGCGCGAGACAATGAGCAGTTCTTC
CASSLRVARDNEQFF
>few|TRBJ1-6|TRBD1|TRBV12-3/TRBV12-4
TGTGCCAGCACCACCCAGGGGGAGGGAAATTCACCCCTCCACTTT
CASTTQGEGNSPLHF